This is a list of T cell receptor beta chains from one sample in a study of post-analysis software for immune sequencing data. Via MiXCR, TCRdb re-called the PCR reads, giving one row per CDR3 protein. The sample has approximately 690,000 distinct CDR3 sequences; 59% are singletons. Sequenced: blood. These TCRs come from a girl aged 2 to 10 with multiple sclerosis. CDR3s include the opening cysteine and the closing phenylalanine or tryptophan. Fields, in order: V gene, D gene, clone size, J gene, CDR3 protein, CDR3 DNA. A D gene is named only where the DNA matches it firmly. Clone sizes are given selectively: once, few, many, or a class where the clone is expanded.

v_gene: TRBV20-1; d_gene: TRBD1; abundance: NA; j_gene: TRBJ2-7; CDR3aa: CSASDRDRFHEQYF; CDR3nt: TGCAGTGCTAGCGATCGGGACAGGTTCCACGAGCAGTACTTC
v_gene: TRBV29-1; d_gene: TRBD2; abundance: NA; j_gene: TRBJ2-1; CDR3aa: CSVEGRESSYNEQVF; CDR3nt: TGCAGCGTTGAAGGGCGGGAGAGCTCCTACAATGAGCAGGTCTTC
v_gene: TRBV10-3; d_gene: NA; abundance: NA; j_gene: TRBJ1-2; CDR3aa: CATSEPGSAHYGYTF; CDR3nt: TGTGCCACCAGTGAGCCCGGGTCTGCTCACTATGGCTACACCTTC
v_gene: TRBV4-1; d_gene: NA; abundance: few; j_gene: TRBJ1-1; CDR3aa: CASSREGWTEAFF; CDR3nt: TGCGCCAGCAGCCGGGAGGGTTGGACTGAAGCTTTCTTT
v_gene: TRBV7-9; d_gene: NA; abundance: NA; j_gene: TRBJ2-1; CDR3aa: CASSLEVDEQFF; CDR3nt: TGTGCCAGCAGCTTAGAGGTCGATGAGCAGTTCTTC
v_gene: TRBV2; d_gene: NA; abundance: NA; j_gene: TRBJ2-5; CDR3aa: CASSAGAVKTQYF; CDR3nt: TGTGCCAGCAGTGCAGGGGCCGTGAAGACCCAGTACTTC
v_gene: TRBV5-1; d_gene: TRBD1; abundance: NA; j_gene: TRBJ1-1; CDR3aa: CASAGQGKAEAFF; CDR3nt: TGCGCCAGCGCGGGACAGGGAAAGGCTGAAGCTTTCTTT
v_gene: TRBV6-2/TRBV6-3; d_gene: NA; abundance: NA; j_gene: TRBJ2-5; CDR3aa: CASSYSNLHGTQYF; CDR3nt: TGTGCCAGCAGTTACTCGAACCTGCACGGGACCCAGTACTTC
v_gene: TRBV12-3/TRBV12-4; d_gene: NA; abundance: once; j_gene: TRBJ1-1; CDR3aa: CASSLAGSLTEAFF; CDR3nt: TGTGCCAGCAGTTTGGCAGGGTCTCTAACTGAAGCTTTCTTT
v_gene: TRBV6-1; d_gene: TRBD2; abundance: NA; j_gene: TRBJ2-1; CDR3aa: CASSEGGGAGEQFF; CDR3nt: TGTGCTAGCAGTGAAGGCGGGGGGGCCGGGGAGCAGTTCTTC
v_gene: TRBV3-1; d_gene: TRBD1; abundance: NA; j_gene: TRBJ2-7; CDR3aa: CASSQEGQSSYEQYF; CDR3nt: TGTGCCAGCAGCCAAGAGGGACAGAGCTCCTACGAGCAGTACTTC
v_gene: TRBV5-1; d_gene: TRBD2; abundance: NA; j_gene: TRBJ2-1; CDR3aa: CASSLGRLAGGPNEQFF; CDR3nt: TGCGCCAGCAGCTTGGGACGACTAGCGGGAGGGCCGAATGAGCAGTTCTTC
v_gene: TRBV7-9; d_gene: TRBD2; abundance: NA; j_gene: TRBJ2-1; CDR3aa: CASSLPSGGLNNEQFF; CDR3nt: TGTGCCAGCAGCTTACCTAGCGGGGGCCTCAACAATGAGCAGTTCTTC
v_gene: TRBV9; d_gene: TRBD1; abundance: NA; j_gene: TRBJ2-3; CDR3aa: CASSVAGQAADTQYF; CDR3nt: TGTGCCAGCAGCGTAGCTGGACAGGCAGCAGATACGCAGTATTTT
v_gene: TRBV11-2; d_gene: TRBD2; abundance: NA; j_gene: TRBJ2-1; CDR3aa: CASSLGGDRRIAGGPNEQFF; CDR3nt: TGTGCCAGCAGCTTAGGGGGGGACAGGAGGATAGCGGGGGGGCCGAATGAGCAGTTCTTC
v_gene: TRBV7-7; d_gene: TRBD1; abundance: NA; j_gene: TRBJ2-5; CDR3aa: CASSPTGTGGETQYF; CDR3nt: TGTGCTAGCAGCCCCACCGGGACAGGTGGGGAGACCCAGTACTTC
v_gene: TRBV12-3/TRBV12-4; d_gene: NA; abundance: NA; j_gene: TRBJ2-7; CDR3aa: CASSLVLGSSYEQYF; CDR3nt: TGTGCCAGCAGTTTAGTTCTAGGCAGCTCCTACGAGCAGTACTTC
v_gene: TRBV29-1; d_gene: TRBD2; abundance: NA; j_gene: TRBJ2-3; CDR3aa: CSAHRLAGGRTDTQYF; CDR3nt: TGCAGCGCCCATCGACTAGCGGGGGGGCGAACAGATACGCAGTATTTT
v_gene: TRBV2; d_gene: NA; abundance: NA; j_gene: TRBJ1-5; CDR3aa: CANSEITGDQPQHF; CDR3nt: TGTGCCAACAGTGAGATCACGGGGGATCAGCCCCAGCATTTT
v_gene: TRBV5-6; d_gene: TRBD2; abundance: NA; j_gene: TRBJ2-7; CDR3aa: CASSLRAGETYEQYF; CDR3nt: TGTGCCAGCAGCTTGCGAGCGGGAGAGACCTACGAGCAGTACTTC
v_gene: TRBV7-9; d_gene: NA; abundance: NA; j_gene: TRBJ1-5; CDR3aa: CASSLSDGGSNQPQHF; CDR3nt: TGTGCCAGCAGCTTATCAGACGGGGGCAGCAATCAGCCCCAGCATTTT
v_gene: TRBV28; d_gene: NA; abundance: few; j_gene: TRBJ2-7; CDR3aa: CASSLGGRTYEQYF; CDR3nt: TGTGCCAGCAGTTTAGGAGGGCGGACCTACGAGCAGTACTTC
v_gene: TRBV27; d_gene: NA; abundance: once; j_gene: TRBJ1-6; CDR3aa: CASSLSGHPLNSYNSPLHF; CDR3nt: TGTGCCAGCAGTTTATCGGGACACCCGCTTAACTCCTATAATTCACCCCTCCACTTT
v_gene: TRBV7-9; d_gene: NA; abundance: NA; j_gene: TRBJ2-1; CDR3aa: CASSFSVAEQFF; CDR3nt: TGTGCCAGCAGCTTTAGCGTGGCTGAGCAGTTCTTC
v_gene: TRBV29-1; d_gene: TRBD2; abundance: NA; j_gene: TRBJ2-5; CDR3aa: CSVGTSGHHQYF; CDR3nt: TGCAGCGTAGGGACTAGCGGACACCACCAGTACTTC
v_gene: TRBV28; d_gene: TRBD1; abundance: NA; j_gene: TRBJ1-5; CDR3aa: CASSTGGRSNQPQHF; CDR3nt: TGTGCCAGCAGCACAGGGGGACGGAGCAATCAGCCCCAGCATTTT
v_gene: TRBV10-3; d_gene: NA; abundance: NA; j_gene: TRBJ1-2; CDR3aa: CASIGYTF; CDR3nt: TGTGCCTCCATAGGCTACACCTTC
v_gene: TRBV15; d_gene: NA; abundance: NA; j_gene: TRBJ1-5; CDR3aa: CATLEDRYSNQPQHF; CDR3nt: TGTGCCACACTCGAAGACCGTTATAGCAATCAGCCCCAGCATTTT
v_gene: TRBV29-1; d_gene: TRBD1; abundance: NA; j_gene: TRBJ2-7; CDR3aa: CSVVRDRGYEQYF; CDR3nt: TGCAGCGTTGTGCGGGACAGGGGCTACGAGCAGTACTTC
v_gene: TRBV6-5; d_gene: NA; abundance: NA; j_gene: TRBJ2-1; CDR3aa: CASSYSGPVAVANNEQFF; CDR3nt: TGTGCCAGCAGTTACTCGGGTCCCGTAGCGGTAGCTAACAATGAGCAGTTCTTC
v_gene: TRBV7-2; d_gene: NA; abundance: NA; j_gene: TRBJ1-1; CDR3aa: CASSTRRESFEAFF; CDR3nt: TGTGCCAGCAGCACCCGCCGGGAGTCCTTTGAAGCTTTCTTT
v_gene: TRBV30; d_gene: NA; abundance: NA; j_gene: TRBJ2-7; CDR3aa: CAWSVRQPTYEQYF; CDR3nt: TGTGCCTGGAGTGTACGGCAGCCGACCTACGAGCAGTACTTC
v_gene: TRBV10-3; d_gene: TRBD2; abundance: NA; j_gene: TRBJ2-5; CDR3aa: CAISLAGGQETQYF; CDR3nt: TGTGCCATCTCCCTAGCGGGGGGCCAAGAGACCCAGTACTTC
v_gene: TRBV19; d_gene: NA; abundance: NA; j_gene: TRBJ1-2; CDR3aa: CASSITGSYGYTF; CDR3nt: TGTGCCAGTAGTATAACAGGATCCTATGGCTACACCTTC
v_gene: TRBV5-1; d_gene: TRBD2; abundance: NA; j_gene: TRBJ2-5; CDR3aa: CASSPYRTSDEETQYF; CDR3nt: TGCGCCAGCAGCCCGTATCGGACTAGCGACGAAGAGACCCAGTACTTC
v_gene: TRBV3-1; d_gene: NA; abundance: NA; j_gene: TRBJ2-3; CDR3aa: CASSQDRLGGTQYF; CDR3nt: TGTGCCAGCAGCCAAGATCGCCTGGGGGGTACGCAGTATTTT
v_gene: TRBV20-1; d_gene: NA; abundance: few; j_gene: TRBJ2-1; CDR3aa: CSARDLAGAYNEQFF; CDR3nt: TGCAGTGCTAGAGATCTCGCAGGAGCCTACAATGAGCAGTTCTTC
v_gene: TRBV6-5; d_gene: NA; abundance: few; j_gene: TRBJ2-7; CDR3aa: CASRATGLATYEQYF; CDR3nt: TGTGCCAGCAGGGCAACGGGACTCGCAACCTACGAGCAGTACTTC
v_gene: TRBV6-2/TRBV6-3; d_gene: TRBD1; abundance: NA; j_gene: TRBJ1-2; CDR3aa: CASRPPLGQLHGYTF; CDR3nt: TGTGCCAGCAGGCCGCCTTTGGGACAGCTACATGGCTACACCTTC
v_gene: TRBV6-6; d_gene: TRBD1; abundance: NA; j_gene: TRBJ2-7; CDR3aa: CASSYFGQGGEQYF; CDR3nt: TGTGCCAGCAGTTACTTTGGACAGGGTGGCGAGCAGTACTTC
v_gene: TRBV24-1; d_gene: NA; abundance: NA; j_gene: TRBJ2-1; CDR3aa: CATSEAGPVYNEQFF; CDR3nt: TGTGCCACCAGTGAAGCGGGCCCGGTCTACAATGAGCAGTTCTTC
v_gene: TRBV12-3/TRBV12-4; d_gene: NA; abundance: few; j_gene: TRBJ2-1; CDR3aa: CASSFPGEQFF; CDR3nt: TGTGCCAGCAGTTTTCCGGGCGAGCAGTTCTTC